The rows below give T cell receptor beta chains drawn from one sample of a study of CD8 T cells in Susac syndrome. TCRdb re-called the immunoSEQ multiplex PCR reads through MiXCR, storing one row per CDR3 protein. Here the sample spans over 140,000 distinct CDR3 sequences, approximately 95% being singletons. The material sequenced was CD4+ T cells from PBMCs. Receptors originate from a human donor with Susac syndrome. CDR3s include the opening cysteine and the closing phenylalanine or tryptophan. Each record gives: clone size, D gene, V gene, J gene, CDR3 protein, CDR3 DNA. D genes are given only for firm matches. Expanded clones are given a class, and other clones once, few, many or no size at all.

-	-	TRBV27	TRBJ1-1	CASSFREASTEAFF	TGTGCCAGCAGTTTCCGGGAAGCCAGCACTGAAGCTTTCTTT
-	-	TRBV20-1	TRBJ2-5	CSARRTGVEETQYF	TGCAGTGCTAGACGGACGGGGGTAGAAGAGACCCAGTACTTC
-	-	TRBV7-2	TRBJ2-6	CASSLGLLLTGANVLTF	TGTGCCAGCAGCTTAGGCCTCCTCCTTACTGGGGCCAACGTCCTGACTTTC
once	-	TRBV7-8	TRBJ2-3	CASSFQGVDTDTQYF	TGTGCCAGCAGCTTCCAGGGAGTGGATACAGATACGCAGTATTTT
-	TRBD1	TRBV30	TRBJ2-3	CAWSPKGATDTQYF	TGTGCCTGGAGTCCGAAGGGGGCAACAGATACGCAGTATTTT
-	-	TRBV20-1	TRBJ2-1	CSARDGAHNEQFF	TGCAGTGCTAGAGACGGGGCACACAATGAGCAGTTCTTC
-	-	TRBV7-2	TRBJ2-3	CASSRSVTDTQYF	TGTGCCAGCAGTCGCTCCGTCACAGATACGCAGTATTTT
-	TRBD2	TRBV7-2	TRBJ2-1	CASSLTQFSGRADEQFF	TGTGCCAGCAGCCTTACTCAGTTTAGCGGGAGGGCGGATGAGCAGTTCTTC
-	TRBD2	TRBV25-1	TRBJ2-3	CASSEAGGSTDTQYF	TGTGCCAGCAGTGAAGCGGGAGGGAGCACAGATACGCAGTATTTT
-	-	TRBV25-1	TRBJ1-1	CASSEFGSRTGNTEAFF	TGTGCCAGCAGTGAATTTGGAAGTAGGACGGGGAACACTGAAGCTTTCTTT
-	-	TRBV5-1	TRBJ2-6	CASHATGSGANVLTF	TGCGCCAGCCATGCTACTGGCTCTGGGGCCAACGTCCTGACTTTC
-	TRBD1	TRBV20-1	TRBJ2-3	CSASPPTGGTQYF	TGCAGTGCTAGCCCGCCGACAGGGGGTACGCAGTATTTT
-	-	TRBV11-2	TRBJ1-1	CASSLTDSLNTEAFF	TGTGCCAGCAGCTTAACCGACAGCCTGAACACTGAAGCTTTCTTT
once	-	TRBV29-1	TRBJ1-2	CSALEGGYTF	TGCAGCGCCCTGGAGGGTGGCTACACCTTC
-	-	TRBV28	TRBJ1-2	CASSPGGKYGYTF	TGTGCCAGCAGTCCGGGGGGGAAGTATGGCTACACCTTC
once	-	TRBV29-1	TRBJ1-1	CSVEKVPNTEAFF	TGCAGCGTTGAAAAGGTACCGAACACTGAAGCTTTCTTT
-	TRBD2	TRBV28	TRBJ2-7	CASSFRGRASGFTGEQYF	TGTGCCAGCAGTTTTAGAGGGCGGGCTAGCGGGTTTACGGGCGAGCAGTACTTC